This TCR beta chain is from a study of blood T cell repertoires in COVID-19 (dated by TCRdb to 2020 to 2022). Regarding the complete study: Collaborator samples came from the United States, Italy and Spain and covered acute and convalescent phases of COVID-19. Samples came from the ongoing ImmuneRACE study (first 160 participants) plus 1,254 subjects from 6 global collaborators. Where available, HLA class I and class II types were taken from metadata supplied by the sample provider and were not determined by assay-based typing. A de-identified subject ID, COVID-19 status, age in years and sex were almost always included in the sample metadata. The material from the prospective study consisted of cDNA or gDNA derived from T cells, B-cell-depleted T cells, or PBMCs. Subjects who had been exposed to COVID-19, were actively infected with it, or had recovered from it provided the deeply sampled blood TCRbeta repertoires that made up the dataset. The repertoires were released in a freely available public database intended as a resource for research on the immune response to SARS-CoV-2. What the research found in general, with its limitations: The quantity of clinical and demographic metadata differed by source and by participant and was supplied without curation.

This clone was picked up one time. What antigen it recognizes has not been identified. No base-level quality is on record; no much larger clone is a single base apart. Germline trimming: 5 bases from V, 2 bases from J; junction bases outside gene matches: 10. The CDR3 contains 16 residues, cysteine and phenylalanine counted. Left in the record is the CDR3 DNA by itself, 48 bases read in frame from the first base. CDR1 and CDR2 are read off the germline V gene (reference sequence) as SEHNR and FQNEAQ. The immunoSEQ Assay, a bias-controlled multiplex PCR, was used to amplify TCRbeta CDR3 regions from genomic DNA. Per the source publication's procedure: The number of nucleated cells in each sample was estimated from the amplification of reference gene primers within the assay. To quantify the absolute abundance of each unique TCRbeta CDR3 rearrangement, sequence reads were collapsed and filtered. For each sample, productive Simpson clonality was calculated by taking the square root of Simpson's diversity index across productive rearrangements. TCRdb took this table from immuneACCESS and kept in-frame rearrangements with V and J called. Such tables lack part of the clones; where checked against another copy, unresolved V genes explain under half of the gap, and the rest is unexplained. V, J and clone size reflect that table, while D and trimming were determined from the DNA. The sample table lists over 120,000 clones, 80% to 90% of them with a count of one. 8.5% to 9% of the sample is held by the ten biggest clonotypes.

The collaborating institutions used their own protocols to collect whole blood in K2EDTA tubes. Collaborator samples were shipped for TCRbeta analysis as frozen whole blood, isolated PBMCs, or DNA extracted from either sample type. The chain is assembled from TRBV7-9 and TRBJ2-7; 9 bases in between match TRBD1. The sequencing sample was made of peripheral blood. This receptor was taken from a woman in her 50s with active or convalescent COVID-19. The DNA is TGTGCCAGCAGCCCCGGGACAGGGAATTCCCCCTACGAGCAGTACTTC. It translates as CASSPGTGNSPYEQYF.